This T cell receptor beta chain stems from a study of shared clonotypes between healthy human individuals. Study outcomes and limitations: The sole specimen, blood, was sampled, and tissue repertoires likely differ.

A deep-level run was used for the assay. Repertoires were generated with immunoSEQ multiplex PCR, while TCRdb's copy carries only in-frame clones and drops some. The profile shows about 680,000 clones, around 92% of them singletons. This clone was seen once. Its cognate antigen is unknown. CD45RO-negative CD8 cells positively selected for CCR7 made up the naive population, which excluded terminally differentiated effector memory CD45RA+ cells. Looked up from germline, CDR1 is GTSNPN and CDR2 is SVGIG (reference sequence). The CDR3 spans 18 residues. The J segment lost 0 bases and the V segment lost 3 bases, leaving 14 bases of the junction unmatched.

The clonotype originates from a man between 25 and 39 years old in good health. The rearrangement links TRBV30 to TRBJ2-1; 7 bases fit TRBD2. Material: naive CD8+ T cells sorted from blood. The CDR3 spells CAWSQGTSARSSYNEQFF. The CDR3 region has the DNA TGTGCCTGGAGCCAGGGAACTAGCGCGAGAAGCTCCTACAATGAGCAGTTCTTC. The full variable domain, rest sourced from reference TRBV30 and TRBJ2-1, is SQTIHQWPATLVQPVGSPLSLECTVEGTSNPNLYWYRQAAGRGLQLLFYSVGIGQISSEVPQNLSASRPQDRQFILSSKKLLLSDSGFYLCAWSQGTSARSSYNEQFFGPGTRLTVL.